This passage covers 7 T cell receptor beta chains from one sample sequenced in a study of blood T cell repertoires in COVID-19. The protocol was immunoSEQ multiplex PCR, while the TCRdb copy is restricted to in-frame clones and leaves out a portion. Of about 87,000 clones in the sample, around 87% were seen once. Sequences were obtained from peripheral blood. The receptor source for this set is a human donor with acute or convalescent COVID-19. The donor label of this sample is uncertain.

The DNA of the CDR3 is TGTGCCAGCAGGACCGGGGGGACCGGGGCCAACGTCCTGACTTTC. Its protein is CASRTGGTGANVLTF. This chain uses TRBV5-6 with TRBJ2-6; TRBD2 matches 7 bases. Germline lookup yields CDR1 SGHDT and CDR2 YYEEEE. The CDR3 consists of 15 residues. V was clipped by 5 bases and J by 4 bases; unmatched bases: 6.

This chain connects TRBV10-3 to TRBJ1-1; D may be TRBD1 (5 bases). Germline CDR1 reads ENHRY; CDR2 reads SYGVKD. V gave up 10 bases and J gave up 7 bases, with 16 bases separating them. The CDR3 contains 12 residues. The CDR3 coding sequence is TGTGCCACCCAACGGACGGGGGATGAAGCTTTCTTT. Translating gives CATQRTGDEAFF.

With respect to this clone: One end of the junction fails to match germline, which may point to a read error. V and J are TRBV2 and TRBJ2-5; D is possibly TRBD2 (6 bases). In germline, CDR1 is SNHLY, CDR2 FYNNEI. The CDR3 has 14 residues. This chain's CDR3 is CASREDSGGGTQYF. CDR3 DNA sequence: TGTGCCAGCAGAGAAGATAGCGGCGGAGGTACCCAGTACTTC.

The table lists this clone with a count of one. The chain couples TRBV15 to TRBJ1-4; 11 positions match TRBD1. Trimming at V came to 2 bases and at J to 8 bases, leaving 4 bases not matched to a gene. The CDR3 length is 15 residues. From germline, CDR1 is LNHNV and CDR2 YYDKDF (reference sequence). As DNA, the CDR3 is TGTGCCACCAGCAGAAAACGGGACAGGGGGGAAAAACTGTTTTTT. This translates into CATSRKRDRGEKLFF. Based on the CDR3 plus reference TRBV15 and TRBJ1-4, the full variable domain is DAMVIQNPRYQVTQFGKPVTLSCSQTLNHNVMYWYQQKSSQAPKLLFHYYDKDFNNEADTPDNFQSRRPNTSFCFLDIRSPGLGDTAMYLCATSRKRDRGEKLFFGSGTQLSVL.

The chain recombines TRBV19 with TRBJ1-6, with TRBD1 matching 7 bases. The germline V gene has CDR1 LNHDA and CDR2 SQIVND (reference sequence). CDR3 length equals 16 residues. V trimming: 4 bases; J trimming: 0 bases; junction bases outside the gene matches: 3. CDR3 loop: CASSTQGRSYNSPLHF. As DNA, the CDR3 is TGTGCCAGTAGTACACAGGGGCGCTCCTATAATTCACCCCTCCACTTT.

The V gene is TRBV27, the J gene TRBJ2-2, with a weak D call TRBD1 (6 bases). With 3 bases removed from V and 3 bases from J, the gap between germline ends came to 11 bases. The CDR3 extends over 15 amino acids. The V gene's germline CDR1 is MNHEY and CDR2 SMNVEV (reference sequence). The CDR3 nucleotides read TGTGCCAGCAGTTTGGTGAACAGGGACACCGGGGAGCTGTTTTTT. Translating gives CASSLVNRDTGELFF.

The chain has TRBV5-4 and TRBJ2-3, with 7 nucleotides matching TRBD1. The CDR3 is made up of 16 amino acids. The V segment lost 0 bases and the J segment 2 bases; nucleotides outside the gene matches: 6. Per germline, CDR1 SGHNT and CDR2 YYREEE (reference sequence). CDR3 residues: CASSLGDRAYTDTQYF. As DNA, the CDR3 is TGTGCCAGCAGCTTGGGTGACAGGGCTTACACAGATACGCAGTATTTT.